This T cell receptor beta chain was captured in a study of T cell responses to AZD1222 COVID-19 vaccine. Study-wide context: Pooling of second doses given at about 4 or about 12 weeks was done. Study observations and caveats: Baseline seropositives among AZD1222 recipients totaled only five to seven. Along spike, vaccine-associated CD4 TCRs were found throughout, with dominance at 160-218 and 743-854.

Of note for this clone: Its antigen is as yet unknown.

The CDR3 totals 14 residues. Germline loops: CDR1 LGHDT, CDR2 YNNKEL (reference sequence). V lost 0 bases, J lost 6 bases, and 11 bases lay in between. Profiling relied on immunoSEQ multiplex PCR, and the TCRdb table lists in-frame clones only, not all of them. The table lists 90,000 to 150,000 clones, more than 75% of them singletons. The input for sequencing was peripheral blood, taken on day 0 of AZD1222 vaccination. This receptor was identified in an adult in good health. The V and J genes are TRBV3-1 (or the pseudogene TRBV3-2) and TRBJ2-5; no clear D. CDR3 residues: CASSQDPVIQTQYF. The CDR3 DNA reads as TGTGCCAGCAGCCAAGATCCGGTTATACAGACCCAGTACTTC.